This TCR beta chain was identified during a study of beta chain features in type 1 diabetes. General observations from the study: Amplification by PCR could prefer shorter templates, with the same effect in patients and controls. Patients' naive, central memory and Treg TCRB repertoires seemed closer to one another than those of healthy donors.

Expressed TCRB transcripts were sequenced, since all the RNA that had been isolated was reverse transcribed. Libraries were prepared by immunoSEQ multiplex PCR; TCRdb keeps only in-frame clonotypes and omits some of them. The data hold 310,000 or so clones, with about 11% observed a single time. CD4+ naive, central memory, regulatory and stem cell-like memory cells were sorted via CD45RO/CCR7/CD25/CD127/CD95/CD27. Remarks on this clone: Its antigen is not identified.

Trimming cost V 9 bases and J 7 bases; bases outside gene matches: 0. The CDR3 spans 13 residues. CDR1 SNHLY and CDR2 FYNNEI come from the germline V gene. The sequence came from a woman aged 25-40 years in good health. The sample comprised naive CD4+ T cells from blood. This chain joins TRBV2 and TRBJ2-1; 16 bases map to TRBD2. The CDR3 here is CARGLAGGNEQFF. The DNA of the CDR3 is TGTGCCAGGGGACTAGCGGGAGGGAATGAGCAGTTCTTC.